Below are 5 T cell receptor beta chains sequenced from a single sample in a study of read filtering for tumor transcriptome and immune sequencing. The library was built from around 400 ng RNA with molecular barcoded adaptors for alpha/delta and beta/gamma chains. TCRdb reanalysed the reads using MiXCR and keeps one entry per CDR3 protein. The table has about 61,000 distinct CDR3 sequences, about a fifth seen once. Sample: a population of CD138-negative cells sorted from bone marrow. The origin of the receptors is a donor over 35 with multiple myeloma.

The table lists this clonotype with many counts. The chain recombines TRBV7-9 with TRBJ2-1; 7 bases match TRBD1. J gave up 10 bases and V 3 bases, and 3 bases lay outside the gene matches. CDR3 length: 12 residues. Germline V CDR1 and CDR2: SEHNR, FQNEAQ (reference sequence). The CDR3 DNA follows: TGTGCCAGCAGCTTTACAGGGGCAGAGCAGTTCTTC. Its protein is CASSFTGAEQFF.

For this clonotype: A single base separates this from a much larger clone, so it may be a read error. Here the CDR3 reads CASRTGDIQYF. CDR3 nucleotides: TGTGCCAGTAGGACAGGTGACATTCAGTACTTC. The chain recombines TRBV28 with TRBJ2-4; the match to TRBD1 covers 7 bases. Germline CDR1 MDHEN, CDR2 SYDVKM. J was trimmed by 8 bases and V by 9 bases; bases with no gene match: 4. CDR3 length equals 11 residues.

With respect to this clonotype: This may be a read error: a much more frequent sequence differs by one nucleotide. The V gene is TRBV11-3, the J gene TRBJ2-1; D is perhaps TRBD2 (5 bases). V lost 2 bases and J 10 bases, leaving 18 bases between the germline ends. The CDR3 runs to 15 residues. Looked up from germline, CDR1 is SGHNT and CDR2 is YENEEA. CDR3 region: CASSLIVLGPGEQFF. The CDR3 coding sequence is TGTGCCAGCAGCTTAATCGTCCTCGGGCCGGGGGAGCAGTTCTTC.

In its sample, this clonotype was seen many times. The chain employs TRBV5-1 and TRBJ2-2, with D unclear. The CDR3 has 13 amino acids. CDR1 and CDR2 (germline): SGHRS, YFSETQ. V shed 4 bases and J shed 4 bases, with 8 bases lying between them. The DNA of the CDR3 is TGCGCCAGCAGCCTAGGCCGCACCGGGGAGCTGTTTTTT. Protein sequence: CASSLGRTGELFF.

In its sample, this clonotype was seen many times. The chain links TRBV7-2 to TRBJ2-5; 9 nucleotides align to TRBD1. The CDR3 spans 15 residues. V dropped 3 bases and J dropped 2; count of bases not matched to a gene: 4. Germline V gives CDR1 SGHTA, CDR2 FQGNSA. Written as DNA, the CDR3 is TGTGCCAGCAGCTTTCGACAGGGGGGACAAGAGACCCAGTACTTC. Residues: CASSFRQGGQETQYF.